The clone carrying this TCR beta chain has just one count. Donors were grouped by their self-reported clinical history. It was within 2 weeks before study entry that exposed participants met a COVID-19 case. The V gene lost 0 bases and the J gene lost 5 bases, with 8 bases spanning the gap. CDR1 is SGHDN, CDR2 FVKESK, per germline. The CDR3 is made up of 14 amino acids. The sample belongs to a study of blood T cell repertoires in COVID-19. About the research overall: Samples representing acute and convalescent COVID-19 were sourced from the United States, Italy and Spain.

This table comes from immunoSEQ multiplex PCR, and its TCRdb copy is limited to in-frame clones, with some not included. The sample comprises some 300,000 clones, around nine tenths of which are singletons, and almost 4% rests with the top ten. The receptor was derived from a woman aged 25 to 39 who had been exposed to COVID-19. The specimen sequenced was PBMCs or T cells enriched from blood (not recorded which). V usage is TRBV14 and J usage is TRBJ2-1; no definite D call. CDR3 in amino acids: CASSQDTVNNEQFF. CDR3 coding DNA: TGTGCCAGCAGCCAAGACACGGTCAACAATGAGCAGTTCTTC.